This TCR beta chain is drawn from a study of metastatic and nonmetastatic thyroid tumors. Study background: Repertoire comparison spanned blood and tumor or nodule tissue of malignant and benign thyroid patients.

MiXCR reprocessed the PCR reads for TCRdb. Of about 12,000 clones in the sample, roughly 28% are singletons; the top ten hold roughly an eighth. Losses at the gene ends were 2 bases for V and 1 base for J; bases not matched to a gene: 3. The CDR3 sequence is 16 residues long. Germline values: CDR1 MDHEN, CDR2 SYDVKM. Thyroid surgery was performed in patients who had received no treatment beforehand. The sample was tumor tissue. The clonotype comes from a female donor with papillary thyroid cancer or a benign thyroid nodule (not recorded which). Some clones in this sample may be carry-over from other donors' samples. This rearrangement joins TRBV28 to TRBJ2-5; TRBD2 aligns across 11 bases. The CDR3 DNA is TGTGCCAGCAGTTTAGGGCTAGCGGGGGGCCAAGAGACCCAGTACTTC. Protein: CASSLGLAGGQETQYF.